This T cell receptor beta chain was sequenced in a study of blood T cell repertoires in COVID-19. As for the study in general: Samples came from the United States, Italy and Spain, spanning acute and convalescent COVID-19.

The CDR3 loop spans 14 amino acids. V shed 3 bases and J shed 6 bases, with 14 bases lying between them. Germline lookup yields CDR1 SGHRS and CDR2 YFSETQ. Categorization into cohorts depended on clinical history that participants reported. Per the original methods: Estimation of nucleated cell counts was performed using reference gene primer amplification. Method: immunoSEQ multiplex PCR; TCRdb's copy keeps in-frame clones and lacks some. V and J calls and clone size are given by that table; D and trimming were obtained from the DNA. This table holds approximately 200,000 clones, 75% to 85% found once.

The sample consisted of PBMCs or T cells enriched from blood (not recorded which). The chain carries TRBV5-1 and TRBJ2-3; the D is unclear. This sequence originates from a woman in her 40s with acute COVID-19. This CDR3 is CASSSPTREDTQYF. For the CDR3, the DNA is TGCGCCAGCAGCTCACCCACCCGTGAGGATACGCAGTATTTT. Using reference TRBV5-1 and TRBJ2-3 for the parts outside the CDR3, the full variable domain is KAGVTQTPRYLIKTRGQQVTLSCSPISGHRSVSWYQQTPGQGLQFLFEYFSETQRNKGNFPGRFSGRQFSNSRSEMNVSTLELGDSALYLCASSSPTREDTQYFGPGTRLTVL.